Each of the 17 T cell receptor beta chains below was sequenced from the same sample in a study of liver allograft versus peripheral blood T cells. Study details: Transplanted-liver and recipient peripheral blood T cell receptor repertoires were compared.

TCRdb reprocessed the reads via MiXCR and lists one record per CDR3 protein. Seen here are some 600 distinct CDR3 sequences, around 21% observed once, and the top ten hold 15%. These receptors were collected from a human patient who had a liver transplant. Some T cells may originate from the graft donor.

This clonotype rates as large. The chain joins TRBV14 to TRBJ2-1; 8 nucleotides align to TRBD2. This CDR3 has 17 residues. V lost 4 bases, J lost 9 bases, and 17 bases stayed unmatched. CDR1 is SGHDN, CDR2 FVKESK, per germline. CDR3: CASSRQPHGTAGGEQFF. CDR3 nucleotides: TGTGCCAGCAGCCGCCAACCCCACGGGACGGCGGGAGGTGAGCAGTTCTTC. Using reference TRBV14 and TRBJ2-1 for the parts outside the CDR3, the full variable domain is EAGVTQFPSHSVIEKGQTVTLRCDPISGHDNLYWYRRVMGKEIKFLLHFVKESKQDESGMPNNRFLAERTGGTYSTLKVQPAELEDSGVYFCASSRQPHGTAGGEQFFGPGTRLTVL.

This clonotype is large within its sample. The V gene is TRBV6-5, the J gene TRBJ2-7, with 9 nucleotides matching TRBD1. This CDR3 comprises 17 residues. V lost 0 bases, J lost 4 bases, and 10 bases stayed unmatched. Looked up from germline, CDR1 is MNHEY and CDR2 is SVGAGI. The chain's CDR3 is CASSYSSVGTGHYEQYF. DNA of the CDR3: TGTGCCAGCAGTTACTCGAGTGTTGGGACAGGGCATTACGAGCAGTACTTC.

This clonotype is a singleton in its sample. A far larger clone is a single base away, which makes a read error likely. The chain combines TRBV6-6 with TRBJ1-1; 11 nucleotides match TRBD1. The V and J ends lost 5 bases and 4 bases, in that order; junction bases with no gene match: 3. CDR1 is MNHNY and CDR2 is SVGAGI in the germline V gene (reference sequence). The CDR3 is 14 residues long. CDR3 loop: CASSPGTGGTEAFF. CDR3 in DNA: TGTGCCAGCAGTCCCGGGACAGGGGGCACTGAAGCTTTCTTT.

This clonotype is deemed large. The chain carries TRBV5-6 and TRBJ2-7; 9 nucleotides match TRBD1. J gave up 5 bases and V 4 bases, and 10 bases lay outside the gene matches. Germline V gene data show CDR1 as SGHDT and CDR2 as YYEEEE. CDR3 size: 15 residues. CDR3 nucleotide sequence: TGTGCCAGCAGCACAACCGGGACAGGGATCCACGAGCAGTACTTC. Residues: CASSTTGTGIHEQYF. Variable domain in full (rest from reference TRBV5-6 and TRBJ2-7): DAGVTQSPTHLIKTRGQQVTLRCSPKSGHDTVSWYQQALGQGPQFIFQYYEEEERQRGNFPDRFSGHQFPNYSSELNVNALLLGDSALYLCASSTTGTGIHEQYFGPGTRLTVT.

This clonotype is classed as large. The chain joins TRBV10-3 to TRBJ2-1, with 8 nucleotides matching TRBD1. The CDR3 length is 15 residues. From germline, CDR1 is ENHRY and CDR2 SYGVKD. V dropped 4 bases and J dropped 8; count of bases not matched to a gene: 10. Here the CDR3 reads CAISAGTGVGDEQFF. The CDR3 DNA reads as TGTGCCATCAGTGCCGGGACAGGCGTCGGGGATGAGCAGTTCTTC.

This clonotype counts as medium-sized. The J gene is TRBJ1-2, the V gene TRBV20-1; possible D gene TRBD1, 5 bases. The V and J ends lost 6 bases and 3 bases respectively, with 14 bases between them. This CDR3 contains 13 residues. Germline-derived CDR1 and CDR2 are DFQATT and SNEGSKA (reference sequence). The CDR3 DNA reads as TGCAGTGCCACCCCCGGGACGGACTATGGCTACACCTTC. Protein sequence: CSATPGTDYGYTF.

By its share, this clonotype is medium-sized. The V and J genes are TRBV28 and TRBJ1-3; tentative D call: TRBD1 (5 bases). Per the germline V gene, CDR1 is MDHEN and CDR2 is SYDVKM. V was shortened by 8 bases and J by 0 bases, with 11 bases between the two germline ends. This CDR3 has 14 residues. In nucleotides, the CDR3 is TGTGCCAGCCGACCCGACAGCTCTGGAAACACCATATATTTT. Its protein product is CASRPDSSGNTIYF.

A remark on this clonotype: This sequence is one base from a far larger clone and is likely a read error. The chain couples TRBV27 to TRBJ2-7; 12 nucleotides agree with TRBD1. Germline CDR1 is MNHEY and CDR2 is SMNVEV (reference sequence). J lost 11 bases, V lost 4 bases, and 12 bases had no gene match. This CDR3 is built from 15 residues. CDR3 sequence (DNA): TGTGCCAGCAGTTCCGGGACAGGGGGCGCCCAGGGGAAGTACTTC. Its protein product is CASSSGTGGAQGKYF.

This clonotype is medium-sized by share. This chain links TRBV19 with TRBJ1-5; D perhaps matches TRBD1 (6 bases). This CDR3 has 16 amino acids. With 5 bases removed from V and 4 bases from J, the gap between germline ends came to 18 bases. CDR1 and CDR2 from the germline V gene are LNHDA and SQIVND (reference sequence). The CDR3 region has the DNA TGTGCCAGTAGTGGGAGACAGGCAGTCCTTAATCAGCCCCAGCATTTT. It translates to CASSGRQAVLNQPQHF.

Regarding this clonotype: A far bigger clonotype differs at one base, so this is likely a read error. The chain carries TRBV6-1 and TRBJ1-2; D remains ambiguous. The CDR3 runs 13 residues. Germline values: CDR1 MNHNS, CDR2 SASEGT. The CDR3 sequence: CANSYSNNYGYTF. The CDR3 bases are TGTGCCAACAGTTACTCTAACAACTATGGCTACACCTTC.

Judged by abundance, this clonotype is medium-sized (0.01 to 0.1%). The chain links TRBV20-1 to TRBJ2-1; a weak D match, TRBD1 (6 bases). This CDR3 has 14 amino acids. V lost 6 bases and J lost 6, with 18 bases in between. Germline V gene data show CDR1 as DFQATT and CDR2 as SNEGSKA (reference sequence). The CDR3 DNA sequence: TGCAGTGCAAGGGACCCTCGAGGGGGCAATGAGCAGTTCTTC. It encodes CSARDPRGGNEQFF.

This clonotype was observed a single time. The V call is TRBV20-1, the J call TRBJ1-4; TRBD1 matches 10 bases. CDR1 is DFQATT and CDR2 is SNEGSKA in the germline V gene (reference sequence). This CDR3 is built from 13 residues. V was clipped by 3 bases and J by 7 bases; unmatched bases: 2. CDR3 protein: CSARDRGSEKLFF. CDR3 in DNA: TGCAGTGCTAGGGACAGGGGGAGTGAAAAACTGTTTTTT.

Sample share makes this clonotype large (0.1 to 1%). The gene calls are TRBV7-9 and TRBJ1-4; TRBD1 is a possible D gene (6 bases). The CDR3 covers 13 residues. V was pared by 1 base and J by 8 bases, with 8 bases between. The germline V gene encodes CDR1 SEHNR and CDR2 FQNEAQ (reference sequence). As DNA, the CDR3 is TGTGCCAGCAGCTTAGACAGGGCGGAAAAACTGTTTTTT. It is translated as CASSLDRAEKLFF.

Relative to its sample, this clonotype is medium-sized. This sequence joins TRBV29-1 and TRBJ2-5; D is possibly TRBD1 (6 bases). Germline V CDR1 and CDR2: SQVTM, ANQGSEA. The CDR3 totals 14 residues. Trimming pared 3 bases from V and 1 base from J, leaving 12 bases between. The CDR3 coding sequence is TGCAGCGTTGATCATCAGGGGAGCCAAGAGACCCAGTACTTC. This gives the protein CSVDHQGSQETQYF.

In regard to this clonotype: A far bigger clonotype differs at one base, so this is likely a read error. The CDR3 nucleotides are TGTGCCAGCAGCCCGACAGCACATGAAGCTTTCTTT. This sequence encodes CASSPTAHEAFF. The J gene is TRBJ1-1, the V gene TRBV6-5; a possible D gene is TRBD1 (5 bases). The CDR3 length is 12 residues. Germline values: CDR1 MNHEY, CDR2 SVGAGI. Trimming cost V 6 bases and J 7 bases, with 12 bases left between them.

This clonotype is categorized as large (0.1 to 1%). The chain is built from TRBV7-3 and TRBJ1-2; possibly TRBD1 for D (5 bases). The CDR3 has 12 residues. V shed 5 bases and J shed 6 bases, with 10 bases lying between them. Germline lookup yields CDR1 SGHTA and CDR2 FQGTGA. CDR3: CASSQGDHGYTF. CDR3 sequence (DNA): TGTGCCAGCAGCCAAGGGGACCATGGCTACACCTTC. The full variable domain, its missing parts supplied by reference TRBV7-3 and TRBJ1-2, is GAGVSQTPSNKVTEKGKYVELRCDPISGHTALYWYRQSLGQGPEFLIYFQGTGAADDSGLPNDRFFAVRPEGSVSTLKIQRTERGDSAVYLCASSQGDHGYTFGSGTRLTVV.

V and J are TRBV6-5 and TRBJ1-2, with 10 positions matching TRBD1. This CDR3 has 15 residues. The trim removed 2 bases at V and 2 bases at J, leaving 2 bases unmatched. Germline values: CDR1 MNHEY, CDR2 SVGAGI. CDR3 sequence: CASSYGDRGNYGYTF. DNA of the CDR3: TGTGCCAGCAGTTACGGGGACAGGGGAAACTATGGCTACACCTTC.